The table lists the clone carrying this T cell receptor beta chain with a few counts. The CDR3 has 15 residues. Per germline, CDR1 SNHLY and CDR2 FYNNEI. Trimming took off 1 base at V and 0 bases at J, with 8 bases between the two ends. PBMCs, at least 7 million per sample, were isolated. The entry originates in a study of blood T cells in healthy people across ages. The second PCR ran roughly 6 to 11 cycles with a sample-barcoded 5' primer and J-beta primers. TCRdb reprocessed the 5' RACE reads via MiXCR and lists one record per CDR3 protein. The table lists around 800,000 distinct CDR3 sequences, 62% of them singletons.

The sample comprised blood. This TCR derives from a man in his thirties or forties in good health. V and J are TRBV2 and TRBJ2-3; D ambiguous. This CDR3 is CASSEDYSSTDTQYF. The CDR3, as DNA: TGTGCCAGCAGTGAAGACTACTCTAGCACAGATACGCAGTATTTT.